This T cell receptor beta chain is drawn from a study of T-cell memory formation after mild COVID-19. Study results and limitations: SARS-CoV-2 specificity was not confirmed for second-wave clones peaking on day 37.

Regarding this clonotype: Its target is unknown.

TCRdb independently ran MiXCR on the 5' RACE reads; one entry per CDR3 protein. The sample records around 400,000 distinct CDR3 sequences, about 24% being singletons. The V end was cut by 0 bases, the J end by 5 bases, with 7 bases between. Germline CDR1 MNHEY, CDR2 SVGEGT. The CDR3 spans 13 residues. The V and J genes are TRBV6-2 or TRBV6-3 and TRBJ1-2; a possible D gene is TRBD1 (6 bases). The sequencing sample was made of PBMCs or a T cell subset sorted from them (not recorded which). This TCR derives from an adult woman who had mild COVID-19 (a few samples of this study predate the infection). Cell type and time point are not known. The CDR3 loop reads CASSYSDRYGYTF. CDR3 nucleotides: TGTGCCAGCAGTTACTCGGACAGATATGGCTACACCTTC.